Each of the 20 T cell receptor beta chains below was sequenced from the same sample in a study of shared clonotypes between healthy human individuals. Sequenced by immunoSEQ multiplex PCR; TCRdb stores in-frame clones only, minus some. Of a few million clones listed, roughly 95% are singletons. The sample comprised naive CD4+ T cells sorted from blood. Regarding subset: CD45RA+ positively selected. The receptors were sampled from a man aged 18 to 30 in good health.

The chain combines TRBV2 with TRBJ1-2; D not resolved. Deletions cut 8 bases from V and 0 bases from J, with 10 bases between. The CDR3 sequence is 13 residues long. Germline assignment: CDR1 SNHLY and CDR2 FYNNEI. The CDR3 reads CASRLRTNYGYTF. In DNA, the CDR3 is TGTGCCAGCCGTTTACGCACTAACTATGGCTACACCTTC.

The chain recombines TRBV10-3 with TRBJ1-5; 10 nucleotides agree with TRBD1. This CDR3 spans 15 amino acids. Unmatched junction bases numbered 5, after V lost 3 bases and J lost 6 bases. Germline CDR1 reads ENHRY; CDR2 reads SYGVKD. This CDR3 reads CAISDGQGGVQPQHF. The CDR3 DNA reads TGTGCCATCAGTGACGGACAGGGGGGGGTTCAGCCCCAGCATTTT.

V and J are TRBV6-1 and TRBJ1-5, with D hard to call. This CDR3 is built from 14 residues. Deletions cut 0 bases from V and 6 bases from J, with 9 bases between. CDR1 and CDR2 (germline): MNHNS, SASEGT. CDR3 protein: CASSEAWGGQPQHF. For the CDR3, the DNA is TGTGCCAGCAGTGAAGCGTGGGGTGGTCAGCCCCAGCATTTT.

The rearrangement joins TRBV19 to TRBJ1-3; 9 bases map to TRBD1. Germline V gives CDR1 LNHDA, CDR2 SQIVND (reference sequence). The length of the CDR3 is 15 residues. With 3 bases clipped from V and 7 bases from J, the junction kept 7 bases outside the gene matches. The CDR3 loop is CASSIRRQGVNTIYF. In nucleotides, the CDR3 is TGTGCCAGTAGTATCCGCCGACAGGGGGTCAACACCATATATTTT.

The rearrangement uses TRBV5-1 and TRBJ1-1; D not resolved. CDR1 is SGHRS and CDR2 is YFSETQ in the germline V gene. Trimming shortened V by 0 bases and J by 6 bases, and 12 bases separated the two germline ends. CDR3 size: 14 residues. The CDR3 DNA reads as TGCGCCAGCAGCTTGGGAGGGCCGATTGCTGAAGCTTTCTTT. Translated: CASSLGGPIAEAFF.

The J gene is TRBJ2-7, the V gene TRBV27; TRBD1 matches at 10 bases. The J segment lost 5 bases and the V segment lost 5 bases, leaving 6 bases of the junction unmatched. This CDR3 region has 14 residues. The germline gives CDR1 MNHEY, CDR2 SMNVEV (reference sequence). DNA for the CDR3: TGTGCCAGCAGTAGGGACAGGGGCTTGAACGAGCAGTACTTC. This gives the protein CASSRDRGLNEQYF.

DNA for the CDR3: TGCAGTGCTGCGGGACAGCTTGAAGCTTTCTTT. Its protein is CSAAGQLEAFF. The chain is built from TRBV20-1 and TRBJ1-1, with 7 bases matching TRBD1. From germline, CDR1 is DFQATT and CDR2 SNEGSKA (reference sequence). CDR3 length equals 11 residues. Unmatched junction bases numbered 4, after V lost 5 bases and J lost 7 bases.

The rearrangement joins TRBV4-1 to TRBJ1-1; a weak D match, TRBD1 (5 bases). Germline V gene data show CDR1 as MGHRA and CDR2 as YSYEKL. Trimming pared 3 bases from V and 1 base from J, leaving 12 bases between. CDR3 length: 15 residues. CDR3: CASSQYRIQNTEAFF. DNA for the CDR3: TGCGCCAGCAGCCAGTACAGGATTCAGAACACTGAAGCTTTCTTT.

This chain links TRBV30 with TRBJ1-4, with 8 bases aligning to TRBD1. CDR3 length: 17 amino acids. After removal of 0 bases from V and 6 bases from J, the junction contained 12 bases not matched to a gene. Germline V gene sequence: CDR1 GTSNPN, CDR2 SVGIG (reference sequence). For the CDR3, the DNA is TGTGCCTGGAGTGTCGACAGGACAGGGAGGGTTTATGAAAAACTGTTTTTT. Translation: CAWSVDRTGRVYEKLFF. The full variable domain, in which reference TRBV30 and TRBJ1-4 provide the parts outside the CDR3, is SQTIHQWPATLVQPVGSPLSLECTVEGTSNPNLYWYRQAAGRGLQLLFYSVGIGQISSEVPQNLSASRPQDRQFILSSKKLLLSDSGFYLCAWSVDRTGRVYEKLFFGSGTQLSVL.

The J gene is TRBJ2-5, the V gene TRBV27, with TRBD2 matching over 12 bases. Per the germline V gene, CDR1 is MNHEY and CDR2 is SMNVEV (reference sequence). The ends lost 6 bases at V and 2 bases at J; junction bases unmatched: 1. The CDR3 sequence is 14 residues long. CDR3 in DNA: TGTGCCAGCAGACTAGCGGGAGGACAAGAGACCCAGTACTTC. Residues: CASRLAGGQETQYF.

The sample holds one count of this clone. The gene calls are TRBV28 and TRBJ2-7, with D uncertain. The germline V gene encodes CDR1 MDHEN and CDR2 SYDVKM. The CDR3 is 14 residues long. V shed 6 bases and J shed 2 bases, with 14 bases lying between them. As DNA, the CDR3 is TGTGCCAGCAGGTTCGTAAGCCCCCCCTACGAGCAGTACTTC. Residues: CASRFVSPPYEQYF.

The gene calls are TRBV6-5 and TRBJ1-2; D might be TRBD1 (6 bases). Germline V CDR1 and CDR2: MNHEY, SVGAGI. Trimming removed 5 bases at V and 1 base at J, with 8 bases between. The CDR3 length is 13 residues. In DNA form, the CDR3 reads TGTGCCAGCAGTCGGGACATTAACTATGGCTACACCTTC. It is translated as CASSRDINYGYTF.

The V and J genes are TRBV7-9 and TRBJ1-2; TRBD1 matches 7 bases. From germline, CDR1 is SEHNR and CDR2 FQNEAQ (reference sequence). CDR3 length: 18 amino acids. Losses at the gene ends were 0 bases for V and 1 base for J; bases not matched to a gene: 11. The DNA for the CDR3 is TGTGCCAGCAGCTTAGCGCGTATCGGGACAGCTGATAACTATGGCTACACCTTC. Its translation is CASSLARIGTADNYGYTF.

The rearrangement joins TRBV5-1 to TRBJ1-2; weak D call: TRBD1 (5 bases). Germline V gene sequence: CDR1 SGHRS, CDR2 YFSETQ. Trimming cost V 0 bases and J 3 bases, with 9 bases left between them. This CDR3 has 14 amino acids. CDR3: CASSLGGRDYGYTF. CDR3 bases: TGCGCCAGCAGCTTGGGGGGCAGGGACTATGGCTACACCTTC.

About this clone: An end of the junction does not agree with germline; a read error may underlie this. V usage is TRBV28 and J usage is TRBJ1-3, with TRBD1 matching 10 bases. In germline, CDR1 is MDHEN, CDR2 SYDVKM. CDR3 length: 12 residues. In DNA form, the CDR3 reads TGTGCCAGCACTGGGACAGGGGCCGTCCCCGATTTT. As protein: CASTGTGAVPDF.

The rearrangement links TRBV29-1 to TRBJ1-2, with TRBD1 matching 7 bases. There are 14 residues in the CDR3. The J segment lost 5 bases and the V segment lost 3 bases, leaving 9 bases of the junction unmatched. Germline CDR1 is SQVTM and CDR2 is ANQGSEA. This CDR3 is CSVDPRGTAYGYTF. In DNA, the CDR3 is TGCAGCGTTGACCCTAGGGGGACAGCGTATGGCTACACCTTC.

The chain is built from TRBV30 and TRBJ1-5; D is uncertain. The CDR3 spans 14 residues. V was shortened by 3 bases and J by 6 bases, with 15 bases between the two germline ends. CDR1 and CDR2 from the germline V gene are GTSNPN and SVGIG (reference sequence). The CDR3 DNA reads TGTGCCTGGAGCCCACTTTCGGGGAGTCAGCCCCAGCATTTT. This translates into CAWSPLSGSQPQHF.

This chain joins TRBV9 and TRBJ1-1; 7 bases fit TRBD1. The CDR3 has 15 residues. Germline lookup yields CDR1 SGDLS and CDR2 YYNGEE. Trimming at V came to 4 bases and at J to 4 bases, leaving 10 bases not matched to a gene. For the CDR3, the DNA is TGTGCCAGCAGCCCAAATTTAGGGGGCCTCACTGAAGCTTTCTTT. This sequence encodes CASSPNLGGLTEAFF.

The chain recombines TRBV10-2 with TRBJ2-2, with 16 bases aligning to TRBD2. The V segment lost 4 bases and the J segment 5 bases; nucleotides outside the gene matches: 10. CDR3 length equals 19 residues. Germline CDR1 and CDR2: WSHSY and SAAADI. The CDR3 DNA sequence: TGCGCCAGCAGTGGGCTGGGACTAGCGGGAGGGCCTGGGACCGGGGAGCTGTTTTTT. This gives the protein CASSGLGLAGGPGTGELFF.

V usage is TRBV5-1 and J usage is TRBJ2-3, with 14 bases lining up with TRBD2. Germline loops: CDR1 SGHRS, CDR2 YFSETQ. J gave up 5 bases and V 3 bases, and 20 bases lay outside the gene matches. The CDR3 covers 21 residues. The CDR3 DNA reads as TGCGCCAGCAGCTCCGGGATAGGCGCAGGGTTAGGGACTAGCGGGAGAGATACGCAGTATTTT. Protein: CASSSGIGAGLGTSGRDTQYF.